This T cell receptor (beta chain) originates from a study of blood T cell repertoires in COVID-19 (dated by TCRdb to the early 2020s). With respect to the entire study: The collaborator samples originated in the United States, Italy and Spain and spanned the acute and convalescent phases of COVID-19. A de-identified subject ID, COVID-19 status, age in years and sex were almost always included in the sample metadata. The repertoires were released in a freely available public database meant as a resource for research on the immune response to SARS-CoV-2. Deeply sampled blood TCRbeta repertoires from subjects exposed to, actively infected with, or recovered from COVID-19 were included in the dataset. Samples came from the ongoing ImmuneRACE study (first 160 participants) plus 1,254 subjects from 6 global collaborators. The material from the prospective study consisted of cDNA or gDNA derived from T cells, B-cell-depleted T cells, or PBMCs. Where available, HLA class I and class II types were taken from metadata supplied by the sample provider and were not determined by assay-based typing. General findings and caveats noted by the study authors: How much clinical and demographic metadata was included differed by source and by participant, and the metadata was provided uncurated.

TCRbeta CDR3 regions were amplified from genomic DNA by means of the immunoSEQ Assay, a bias-controlled multiplex PCR. The authors' pipeline ran thus. The number of nucleated cells in each sample was estimated by amplification of reference gene primers within the assay. To quantify the absolute abundance of each unique TCRbeta CDR3 rearrangement, sequence reads were collapsed and filtered. Productive Simpson clonality was computed per sample as the square root of Simpson's diversity index over productive rearrangements. TCRdb took over this immuneACCESS table, retaining in-frame rearrangements with V and J assigned. Such tables are incomplete; in checked studies, under half of the missing clones stem from an unresolved V gene, and the remainder is unexplained. From that table come the V and J calls and clone size; the DNA was used to work out D and trimming. This sample is represented by 270,000 or so clones; roughly 84% of them were singletons. The leading ten clones occupy less than 4% of the sample.

Per the germline V gene, MNHEY is the CDR1 and SVGEGT is the CDR2. The trim is 0 bases for V and 0 bases for J, with a gap of 17 bases between the germline ends. From the cysteine through the phenylalanine, the CDR3 covers 18 amino acids. The read is trimmed to its CDR3 DNA, 54 bases read in frame from base 1. Each collaborating institution followed its own protocols to collect whole blood in K2EDTA tubes. For TCRbeta analysis, collaborators shipped samples in one of three forms: frozen whole blood, isolated PBMCs, or DNA extracted from either of those sample types. In regard to this clone: Which antigen it targets is not known. No much larger clone exists at a distance of one base, and base qualities are not known.

Recombination linked TRBV6-2 or TRBV6-3 to TRBJ1-1; the D segment cannot be called with confidence. This sequence originates from a woman aged 18-29 years with acute or convalescent COVID-19. Sample: peripheral blood. The CDR3 corresponds to CASSYSRSDPAMNTEAFF. The DNA reads TGTGCCAGCAGTTACTCGCGCAGCGACCCCGCTATGAACACTGAAGCTTTCTTT.